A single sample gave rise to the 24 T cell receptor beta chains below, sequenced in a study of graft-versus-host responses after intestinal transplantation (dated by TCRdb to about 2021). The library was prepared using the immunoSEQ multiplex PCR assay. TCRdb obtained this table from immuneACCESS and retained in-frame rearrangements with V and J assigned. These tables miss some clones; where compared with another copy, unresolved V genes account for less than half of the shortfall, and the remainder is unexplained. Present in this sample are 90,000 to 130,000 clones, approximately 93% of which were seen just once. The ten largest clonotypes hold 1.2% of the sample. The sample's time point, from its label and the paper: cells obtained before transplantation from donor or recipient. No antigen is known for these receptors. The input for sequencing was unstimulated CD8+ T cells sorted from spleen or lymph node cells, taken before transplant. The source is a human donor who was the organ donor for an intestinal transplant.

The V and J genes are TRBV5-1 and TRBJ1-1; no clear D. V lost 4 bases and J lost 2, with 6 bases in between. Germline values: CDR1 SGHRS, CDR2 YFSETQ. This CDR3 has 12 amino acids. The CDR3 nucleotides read TGCGCCAGCAGCCCAGACAACACTGAAGCTTTCTTT. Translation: CASSPDNTEAFF. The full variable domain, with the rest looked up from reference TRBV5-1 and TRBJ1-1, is KAGVTQTPRYLIKTRGQQVTLSCSPISGHRSVSWYQQTPGQGLQFLFEYFSETQRNKGNFPGRFSGRQFSNSRSEMNVSTLELGDSALYLCASSPDNTEAFFGQGTRLTVV.

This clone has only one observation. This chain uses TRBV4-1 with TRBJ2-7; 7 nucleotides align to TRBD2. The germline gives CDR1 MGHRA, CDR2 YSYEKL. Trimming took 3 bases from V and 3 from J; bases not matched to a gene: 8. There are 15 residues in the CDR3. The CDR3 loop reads CASSHLASGLYEQYF. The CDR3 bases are TGCGCCAGCAGCCACCTCGCTAGCGGCCTCTACGAGCAGTACTTC.

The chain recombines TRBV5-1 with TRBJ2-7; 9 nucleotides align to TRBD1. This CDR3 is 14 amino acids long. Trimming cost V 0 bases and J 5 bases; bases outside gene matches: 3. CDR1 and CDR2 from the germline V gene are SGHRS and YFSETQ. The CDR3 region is CASSLGQGGDEQYF. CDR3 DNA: TGCGCCAGCAGCTTGGGACAGGGGGGCGACGAGCAGTACTTC.

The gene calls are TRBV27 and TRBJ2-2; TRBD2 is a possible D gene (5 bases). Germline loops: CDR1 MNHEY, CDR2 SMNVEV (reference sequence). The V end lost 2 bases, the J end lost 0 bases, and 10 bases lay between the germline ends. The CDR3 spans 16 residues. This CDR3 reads CASSLRTGTNTGELFF. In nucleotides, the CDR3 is TGTGCCAGCAGTTTAAGAACCGGGACGAACACCGGGGAGCTGTTTTTT.

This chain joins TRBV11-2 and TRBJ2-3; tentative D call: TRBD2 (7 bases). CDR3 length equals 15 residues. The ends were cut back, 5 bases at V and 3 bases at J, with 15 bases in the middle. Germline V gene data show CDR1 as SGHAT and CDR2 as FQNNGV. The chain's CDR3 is CASSPGGRGTDTQYF. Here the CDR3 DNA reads TGTGCCAGCAGCCCCGGAGGGAGGGGGACAGATACGCAGTATTTT.

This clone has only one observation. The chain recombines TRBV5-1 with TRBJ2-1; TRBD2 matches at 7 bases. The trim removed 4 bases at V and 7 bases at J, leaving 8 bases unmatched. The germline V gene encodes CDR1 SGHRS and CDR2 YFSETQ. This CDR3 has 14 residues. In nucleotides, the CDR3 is TGCGCCAGCAGCCCCTTGGGCGGGAGTAATGAGCAGTTCTTC. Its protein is CASSPLGGSNEQFF.

DNA for the CDR3: TGTGCCAGCAGCTTAGTTGGGACAGCCGCTGAAGCTTTCTTT. Its translation is CASSLVGTAAEAFF. The J gene is TRBJ1-1, the V gene TRBV7-9, with TRBD1 matching 7 bases. Germline CDR1 and CDR2: SEHNR and FQNEAQ (reference sequence). V shed 1 base, J shed 6 bases, and the junction held 5 bases outside the gene matches. The CDR3 covers 14 residues.

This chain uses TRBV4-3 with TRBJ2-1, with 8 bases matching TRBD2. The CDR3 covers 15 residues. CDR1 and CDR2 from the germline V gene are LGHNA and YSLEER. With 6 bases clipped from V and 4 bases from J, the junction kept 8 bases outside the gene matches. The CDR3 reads CASSHGLAPYNEQFF. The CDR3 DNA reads TGCGCCAGCAGTCATGGACTAGCACCATACAATGAGCAGTTCTTC.

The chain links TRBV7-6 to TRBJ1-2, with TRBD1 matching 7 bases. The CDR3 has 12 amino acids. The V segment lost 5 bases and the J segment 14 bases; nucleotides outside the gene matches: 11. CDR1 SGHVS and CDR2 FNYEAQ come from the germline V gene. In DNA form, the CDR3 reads TGTGCCAGCAGCCCGAGATGGACAGGCGAGACCTTC. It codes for CASSPRWTGETF.

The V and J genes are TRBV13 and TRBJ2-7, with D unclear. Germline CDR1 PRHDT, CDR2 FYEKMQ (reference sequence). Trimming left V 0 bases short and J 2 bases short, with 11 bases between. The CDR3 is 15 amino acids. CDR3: CASSLGGLTPYEQYF. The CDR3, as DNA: TGTGCCAGCAGCTTAGGGGGCTTGACACCCTACGAGCAGTACTTC.

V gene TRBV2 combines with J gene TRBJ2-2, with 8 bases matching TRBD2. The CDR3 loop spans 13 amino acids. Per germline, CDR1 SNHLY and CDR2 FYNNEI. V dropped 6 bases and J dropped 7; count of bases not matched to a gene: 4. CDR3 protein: CASSPGGVGELFF. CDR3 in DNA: TGTGCCAGCAGCCCGGGGGGGGTCGGGGAGCTGTTTTTT. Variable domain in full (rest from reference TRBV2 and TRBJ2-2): EPEVTQTPSHQVTQMGQEVILRCVPISNHLYFYWYRQILGQKVEFLVSFYNNEISEKSEIFDDQFSVERPDGSNFTLKIRSTKLEDSAMYFCASSPGGVGELFFGEGSRLTVL.

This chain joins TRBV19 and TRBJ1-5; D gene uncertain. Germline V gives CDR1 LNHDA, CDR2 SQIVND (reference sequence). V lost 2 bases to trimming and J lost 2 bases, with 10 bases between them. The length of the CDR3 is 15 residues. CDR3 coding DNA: TGTGCCAGTAGTATAATCTGGGGAGGCAATCAGCCCCAGCATTTT. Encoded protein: CASSIIWGGNQPQHF. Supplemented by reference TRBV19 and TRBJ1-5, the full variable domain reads DGGITQSPKYLFRKEGQNVTLSCEQNLNHDAMYWYRQDPGQGLRLIYYSQIVNDFQKGDIAEGYSVSREKKESFPLTVTSAQKNPTAFYLCASSIIWGGNQPQHFGDGTRLSIL.

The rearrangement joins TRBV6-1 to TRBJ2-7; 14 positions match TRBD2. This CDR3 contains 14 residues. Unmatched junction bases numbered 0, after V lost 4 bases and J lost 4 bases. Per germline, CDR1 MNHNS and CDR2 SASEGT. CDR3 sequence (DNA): TGTGCCAGCAGTGGACTAGCGGGAGGGTACGAGCAGTACTTC. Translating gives CASSGLAGGYEQYF.

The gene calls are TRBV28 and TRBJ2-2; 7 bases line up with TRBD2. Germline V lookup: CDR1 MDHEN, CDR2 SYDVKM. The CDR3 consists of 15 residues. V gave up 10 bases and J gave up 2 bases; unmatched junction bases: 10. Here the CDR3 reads CATNWGGYNTGELFF. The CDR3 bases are TGTGCCACCAACTGGGGGGGGTACAACACCGGGGAGCTGTTTTTT.

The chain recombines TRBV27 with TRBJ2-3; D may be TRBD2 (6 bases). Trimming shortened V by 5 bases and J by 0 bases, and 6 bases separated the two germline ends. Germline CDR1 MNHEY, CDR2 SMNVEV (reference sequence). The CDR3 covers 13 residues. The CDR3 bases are TGTGCCAGCAGTAGCGGGAGCACAGATACGCAGTATTTT. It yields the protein CASSSGSTDTQYF.

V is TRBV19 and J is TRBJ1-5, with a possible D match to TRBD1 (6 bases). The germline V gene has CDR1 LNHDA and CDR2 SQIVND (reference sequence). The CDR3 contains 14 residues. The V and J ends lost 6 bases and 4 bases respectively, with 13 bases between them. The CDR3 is CASRGGGSNQPQHF. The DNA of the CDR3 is TGTGCCAGTAGAGGGGGAGGGTCAAATCAGCCCCAGCATTTT.

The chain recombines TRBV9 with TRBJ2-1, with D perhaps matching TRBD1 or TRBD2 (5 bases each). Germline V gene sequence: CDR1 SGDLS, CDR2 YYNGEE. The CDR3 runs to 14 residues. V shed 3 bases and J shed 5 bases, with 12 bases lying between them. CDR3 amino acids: CASSASGPNNEQFF. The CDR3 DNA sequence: TGTGCCAGCAGCGCCTCGGGACCAAACAATGAGCAGTTCTTC.

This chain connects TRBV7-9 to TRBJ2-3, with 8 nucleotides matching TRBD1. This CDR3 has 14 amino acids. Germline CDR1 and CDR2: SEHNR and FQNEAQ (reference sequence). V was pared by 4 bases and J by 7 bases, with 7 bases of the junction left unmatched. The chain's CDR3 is CASSSGTGMHTQYF. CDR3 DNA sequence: TGTGCCAGCAGCTCCGGGACAGGAATGCATACGCAGTATTTT.

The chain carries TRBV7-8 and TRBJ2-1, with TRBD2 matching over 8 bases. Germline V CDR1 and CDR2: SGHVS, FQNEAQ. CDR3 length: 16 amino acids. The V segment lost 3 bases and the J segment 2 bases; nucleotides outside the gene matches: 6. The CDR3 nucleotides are TGTGCCAGCAGCTTGGGAACGGGAGGGGCCTACAATGAGCAGTTCTTC. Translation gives CASSLGTGGAYNEQFF.

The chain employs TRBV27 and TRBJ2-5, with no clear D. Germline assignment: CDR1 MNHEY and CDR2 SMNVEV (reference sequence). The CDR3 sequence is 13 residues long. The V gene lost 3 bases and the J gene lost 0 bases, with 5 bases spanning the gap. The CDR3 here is CASSFPHQETQYF. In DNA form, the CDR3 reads TGTGCCAGCAGTTTCCCCCACCAAGAGACCCAGTACTTC.

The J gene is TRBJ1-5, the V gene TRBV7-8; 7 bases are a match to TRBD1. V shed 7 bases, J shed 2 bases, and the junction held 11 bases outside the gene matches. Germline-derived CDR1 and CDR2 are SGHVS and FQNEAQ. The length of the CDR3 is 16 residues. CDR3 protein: CASTPDDRAGNQPQHF. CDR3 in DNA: TGTGCCAGCACGCCAGATGACAGGGCAGGCAATCAGCCCCAGCATTTT. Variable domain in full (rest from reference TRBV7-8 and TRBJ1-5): GAGVSQSPRYKVAKRGQDVALRCDPISGHVSLFWYQQALGQGPEFLTYFQNEAQLDKSGLPSDRFFAERPEGSVSTLKIQRTQQEDSAVYLCASTPDDRAGNQPQHFGDGTRLSIL.

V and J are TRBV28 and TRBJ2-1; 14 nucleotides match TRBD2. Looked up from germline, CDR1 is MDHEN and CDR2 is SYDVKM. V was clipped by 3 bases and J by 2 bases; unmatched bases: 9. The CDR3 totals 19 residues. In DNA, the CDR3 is TGTGCCAGCAGTTTGTCTGGGACTAGCGGGAGTACCACCTACAATGAGCAGTTCTTC. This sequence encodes CASSLSGTSGSTTYNEQFF.

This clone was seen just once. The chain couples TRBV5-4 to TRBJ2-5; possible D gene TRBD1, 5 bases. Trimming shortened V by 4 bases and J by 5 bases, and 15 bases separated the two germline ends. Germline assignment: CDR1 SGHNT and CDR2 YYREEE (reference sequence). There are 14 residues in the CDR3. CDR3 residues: CASSLRLGLETQYF. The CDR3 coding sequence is TGTGCCAGCAGCCTTAGGTTGGGGCTTGAGACCCAGTACTTC.

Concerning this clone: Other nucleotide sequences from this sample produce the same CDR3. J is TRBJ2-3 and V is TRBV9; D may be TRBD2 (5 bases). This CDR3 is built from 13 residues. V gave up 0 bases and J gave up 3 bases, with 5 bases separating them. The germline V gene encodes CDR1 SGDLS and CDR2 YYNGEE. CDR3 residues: CASSVGGTDTQYF. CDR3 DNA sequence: TGTGCCAGCAGCGTAGGAGGGACAGATACGCAGTATTTT.